The next 25 T cell receptor beta chains were all read from a single sample in a study of shared clonotypes between healthy human individuals. Assay: immunoSEQ multiplex PCR; the TCRdb copy retains only in-frame clones and omits some. This sample has hundreds of thousands of clones, with around 74% found just once. Material for sequencing was memory CD4+ T cells sorted from blood. Subset here: CD45RA-negative fraction. These receptors were obtained from a woman in her 30s in good health.

This sequence joins TRBV29-1 and TRBJ2-1, with 11 bases aligning to TRBD2. Germline lookup yields CDR1 SQVTM and CDR2 ANQGSEA. V lost 6 bases to trimming and J lost 4 bases; unmatched junction nucleotides: 5. The CDR3 contains 14 residues. In DNA, the CDR3 is TGCAGCGTCCCTAGCGGGAGGAGATACAATGAGCAGTTCTTC. It specifies CSVPSGRRYNEQFF.

The chain couples TRBV27 to TRBJ1-5; D is possibly TRBD1 (6 bases). In germline, CDR1 is MNHEY, CDR2 SMNVEV (reference sequence). The CDR3 runs 17 residues. Trimming pared 5 bases from V and 5 bases from J, leaving 22 bases between. The CDR3 nucleotides read TGTGCCAGCAGTCGTTCCCCGTCGCGGCCAGGGGATCAGCCCCAGCATTTT. This encodes CASSRSPSRPGDQPQHF.

The chain carries TRBV11-2 and TRBJ2-2; 10 bases map to TRBD1. Germline V gene lookup returns CDR1 SGHAT and CDR2 FQNNGV. This CDR3 has 14 amino acids. The J segment lost 7 bases and the V segment lost 6 bases, leaving 5 bases of the junction unmatched. The DNA for the CDR3 is TGTGCCAGCAGTAGACAGGGGGCGGTCGGGGAGCTGTTTTTT. Its translation is CASSRQGAVGELFF. The full variable domain, with the rest looked up from reference TRBV11-2 and TRBJ2-2, is EAGVAQSPRYKIIEKRQSVAFWCNPISGHATLYWYQQILGQGPKLLIQFQNNGVVDDSQLPKDRFSAERLKGVDSTLKIQPAKLEDSAVYLCASSRQGAVGELFFGEGSRLTVL.

V is TRBV15 and J is TRBJ2-5; a weak D match, TRBD2 (6 bases). V gave up 0 bases and J gave up 3 bases, with 17 bases separating them. Germline V gives CDR1 LNHNV, CDR2 YYDKDF (reference sequence). This CDR3 comprises 17 residues. The CDR3 DNA is TGTGCCACCAGCAGAGATTGGGCGGGGACTTACAAAGAGACCCAGTACTTC. This encodes CATSRDWAGTYKETQYF.

This clone appeared many times. The rearrangement links TRBV5-1 to TRBJ2-1; 8 positions match TRBD2. CDR1 SGHRS and CDR2 YFSETQ come from the germline V gene. V lost 0 bases to trimming and J lost 4 bases; unmatched junction nucleotides: 6. The CDR3 has 16 residues. This CDR3 is CASSLDLAGGYNEQFF. The CDR3 DNA follows: TGCGCCAGCAGCTTGGACTTGGCGGGAGGATACAATGAGCAGTTCTTC.

V and J are TRBV23-1 and TRBJ1-2, with D unclear. TRBV23-1 is treated as an ORF (open reading frame) with a function not yet certain. V was cut by 4 bases and J by 1 base, with 10 bases left in between. The CDR3 length is 14 residues. The CDR3 nucleotides read TGCGCCAGCAGTCCTATCACCCGTAACTATGGCTACACCTTC. Its translation is CASSPITRNYGYTF.

The table lists this clone with many counts. This chain joins TRBV7-3 and TRBJ1-1; 10 bases are shared with TRBD1. J was trimmed by 6 bases and V by 5 bases; bases with no gene match: 3. This CDR3 is built from 13 residues. Germline V CDR1 and CDR2: SGHTA, FQGTGA. For the CDR3, the DNA is TGTGCCAGCAGCCGGGACAGGGGTTCTGAAGCTTTCTTT. Encoded protein: CASSRDRGSEAFF.

The gene calls are TRBV18 and TRBJ2-2, with TRBD2 matching 12 bases. Germline V gene sequence: CDR1 KGHSH, CDR2 LQKENI. Losses at the gene ends were 1 base for V and 0 bases for J; bases not matched to a gene: 3. The CDR3 has 18 residues. Here the CDR3 reads CASSPRLAGVSNTGELFF. The CDR3 DNA sequence: TGTGCCAGCTCACCACGACTAGCGGGAGTTTCGAACACCGGGGAGCTGTTTTTT.

J is TRBJ2-7 and V is TRBV19; 12 nucleotides align to TRBD2. V lost 3 bases and J lost 6; bases outside the gene matches: 3. This CDR3 is 14 amino acids long. Germline V gene lookup returns CDR1 LNHDA and CDR2 SQIVND (reference sequence). The CDR3 sequence is CASSIGLAGREQYF. CDR3 nucleotides: TGTGCCAGTAGTATTGGACTAGCGGGACGCGAGCAGTACTTC. Full variable domain (rest looked up from reference TRBV19 and TRBJ2-7): DGGITQSPKYLFRKEGQNVTLSCEQNLNHDAMYWYRQDPGQGLRLIYYSQIVNDFQKGDIAEGYSVSREKKESFPLTVTSAQKNPTAFYLCASSIGLAGREQYFGPGTRLTVT.

This clone appeared a few times. The gene calls are TRBV29-1 and TRBJ2-1, with TRBD1 matching over 8 bases. Germline V gene sequence: CDR1 SQVTM, CDR2 ANQGSEA. This CDR3 has 13 residues. J lost 5 bases, V lost 7 bases, and 7 bases had no gene match. CDR3 region: CSALTGVDNEQFF. CDR3 nucleotide sequence: TGCAGCGCCCTGACAGGGGTCGACAATGAGCAGTTCTTC.

The V call is TRBV10-1, the J call TRBJ2-1, with 10 bases identical to TRBD1. V shed 0 bases and J 2 bases; nucleotides not matched to a gene: 1. This CDR3 contains 16 residues. CDR1 and CDR2 from the germline V gene are WNHNN and SYGVQD (reference sequence). CDR3 DNA sequence: TGCGCCAGCAGTGAGTCTGGACAGGGGGCCTACAATGAGCAGTTCTTC. It codes for CASSESGQGAYNEQFF.

V is TRBV7-9 and J is TRBJ2-3; D not certain. V was cut by 3 bases and J by 3 bases, with 7 bases left in between. The CDR3 length is 13 residues. Germline-derived CDR1 and CDR2 are SEHNR and FQNEAQ (reference sequence). CDR3 loop: CASSFLLTDTQYF. CDR3 coding DNA: TGTGCCAGCAGCTTCCTCTTAACAGATACGCAGTATTTT.

The chain is built from TRBV6-1 and TRBJ2-7, with D possibly being TRBD2 (6 bases). The CDR3 runs to 15 residues. V was cut by 5 bases and J by 2 bases, with 16 bases left in between. Germline assignment: CDR1 MNHNS and CDR2 SASEGT. The CDR3 region has the DNA TGTGCCAGCAGTCCTATGAGTAGCGGAACCTACGAGCAGTACTTC. It specifies CASSPMSSGTYEQYF.

This rearrangement joins TRBV6-1 to TRBJ2-7; TRBD2 aligns across 10 bases. In germline, CDR1 is MNHNS, CDR2 SASEGT. V was clipped by 4 bases and J by 7 bases; unmatched bases: 10. This CDR3 is 15 amino acids long. CDR3 nucleotide sequence: TGTGCCAGCAGTGGTACCCTAGCGGGAGAGGGTGAGCAGTACTTC. Amino acid sequence: CASSGTLAGEGEQYF.

This chain links TRBV21-1 with TRBJ2-7; the D segment call TRBD2 is taken from the table without a DNA check. TRBV21-1 is a documented pseudogene. The CDR3 sequence is 14 residues long. The CDR3 loop is CASSTPRFGGEQYF. CDR3 DNA: TGTGCCAGCAGCACCCCCAGGTTTGGAGGCGAGCAGTACTTC.

The rearrangement links TRBV18 to TRBJ1-4; no reliable D call. Trimming pared 3 bases from V and 0 bases from J, leaving 14 bases between. CDR1 and CDR2 (germline): KGHSH, LQKENI. The CDR3 length is 17 residues. The CDR3 DNA follows: TGTGCCAGCTCACCCACCGGGCCGGCTGCAACTAATGAAAAACTGTTTTTT. Encoded protein: CASSPTGPAATNEKLFF.

V usage is TRBV7-2 and J usage is TRBJ2-5; D tentatively reads TRBD1 or TRBD2 (5 bases each). CDR1 and CDR2 from the germline V gene are SGHTA and FQGNSA. The V end was cut by 5 bases, the J end by 0 bases, with 10 bases between. The CDR3 is 14 amino acids. The CDR3 reads CASSTGLYQETQYF. The DNA for the CDR3 is TGTGCCAGCAGCACAGGACTTTACCAAGAGACCCAGTACTTC.

The chain joins TRBV7-9 to TRBJ1-1; D ambiguous. CDR3 size: 10 residues. V was pared by 8 bases and J by 11 bases, with 12 bases between. Germline loops: CDR1 SEHNR, CDR2 FQNEAQ (reference sequence). This chain's CDR3 is CASVGVWAFF. The DNA of the CDR3 is TGTGCCAGCGTCGGTGTCTGGGCTTTCTTT.

This clone was observed once. This rearrangement joins TRBV19 to TRBJ1-5; D is undetermined. V shed 1 base and J shed 6 bases, with 7 bases lying between them. The germline V gene has CDR1 LNHDA and CDR2 SQIVND (reference sequence). The CDR3 contains 13 residues. CDR3 in amino acids: CASSIAGGQPQHF. CDR3 coding DNA: TGTGCCAGTAGTATAGCCGGTGGTCAGCCCCAGCATTTT.

In DNA, the CDR3 is TGTGCCAGCAGCCCCCAAGGGGGTAACTACGAGCAGTACTTC. This gives the protein CASSPQGGNYEQYF. V gene TRBV5-4 combines with J gene TRBJ2-7; possibly TRBD1 for D (6 bases). The CDR3 has 14 amino acids. CDR1 SGHNT and CDR2 YYREEE come from the germline V gene (reference sequence). The V end lost 4 bases, the J end lost 3 bases, and 14 bases lay between the germline ends.

This clone occurred many times. The rearrangement uses TRBV11-2 and TRBJ2-4; TRBD1 or TRBD2 may be the D gene (5 bases each). CDR3 size: 12 residues. The germline CDR1 and CDR2 sequences are SGHAT and FQNNGV. Trimming removed 1 base from V and 9 bases from J, with 7 bases in between. The CDR3 loop is CASSLGGSIQYF. The DNA for the CDR3 is TGTGCCAGCAGCTTAGGGGGGAGCATTCAGTACTTC.

The CDR3 coding sequence is TGTGCCAGCAGAAGGGGGTTAGCGGGCCAAGAGACCCAGTACTTC. Translated: CASRRGLAGQETQYF. V and J are TRBV28 and TRBJ2-5; tentative D call: TRBD2 (7 bases). In germline, CDR1 is MDHEN, CDR2 SYDVKM. V shed 6 bases and J shed 1 base, with 15 bases lying between them. This CDR3 comprises 15 residues.

This clone was seen once. J is TRBJ2-1 and V is TRBV4-2, with 9 bases matching TRBD2. V was clipped by 8 bases and J by 3 bases; unmatched bases: 8. The germline CDR1 and CDR2 sequences are LGHNA and YNFKEQ. This CDR3 region has 15 residues. The CDR3 reads CASAGGGRVYNEQFF. Here the CDR3 DNA reads TGTGCCAGCGCTGGCGGCGGGAGGGTCTACAATGAGCAGTTCTTC.

V is TRBV5-5 and J is TRBJ2-3; no reliable D call. The V and J ends lost 1 base and 1 base respectively, with 4 bases between them. CDR3 size: 13 residues. Germline-derived CDR1 and CDR2 are SGHKS and YYEKEE (reference sequence). The CDR3 sequence: CASSLQGTDTQYF. The CDR3 region has the DNA TGTGCCAGCAGCTTGCAGGGCACAGATACGCAGTATTTT.

V usage is TRBV6-6 and J usage is TRBJ2-4, with D possibly TRBD2 on 5 matching bases. The germline V gene encodes CDR1 MNHNY and CDR2 SVGAGI (reference sequence). This CDR3 region has 14 residues. V lost 7 bases and J lost 3, with 13 bases in between. As DNA, the CDR3 is TGTGCCAGCACTCCCCGCAGCGGCAAAAACATTCAGTACTTC. Translation: CASTPRSGKNIQYF.